One and the same sample provided the 31 T cell receptor beta chains below, sequenced in a study of cytomegalovirus exposure and HLA in healthy donors. A multiplex PCR was run with 60 Vbeta primers and 13 Jbeta primers. The protocol was immunoSEQ multiplex PCR, while the TCRdb copy is restricted to in-frame clones and leaves out a portion. The sample contains approximately 120,000 clones, more than 70% of which appear only once. Sequencing used PBMCs. These receptor sequences come from a woman aged 50 to 60 in good health and CMV-seropositive.

The table lists this clone with a few counts. The rearrangement uses TRBV4-2 and TRBJ2-3; 9 bases agree with TRBD2. CDR1 LGHNA and CDR2 YNFKEQ come from the germline V gene. The J segment lost 6 bases and the V segment lost 1 base, leaving 11 bases of the junction unmatched. This CDR3 contains 17 residues. The CDR3 DNA follows: TGTGCCAGCAGCCAAGTGGCTAGCGGGGCCGGGGGGGATACGCAGTATTTT. Translating gives CASSQVASGAGGDTQYF.

V usage is TRBV5-1 and J usage is TRBJ1-1, with D possibly TRBD1 on 6 matching bases. The CDR3 extends over 16 amino acids. The V gene's germline CDR1 is SGHRS and CDR2 YFSETQ. V dropped 3 bases and J dropped 4 bases, with 19 bases sitting between them. The CDR3 spells CASSSNRASWSTEAFF. The DNA for the CDR3 is TGCGCCAGCAGCTCGAACAGGGCGTCGTGGAGCACTGAAGCTTTCTTT.

There are a few counts of this clone. The chain combines TRBV5-1 with TRBJ1-1; TRBD1 is a possible D gene (5 bases). Trimming took 0 bases from V and 5 from J, leaving 11 bases between them. The CDR3 loop spans 14 amino acids. Germline V gives CDR1 SGHRS, CDR2 YFSETQ. This CDR3 is CASSLDGAGTEAFF. The DNA of the CDR3 is TGCGCCAGCAGCTTGGACGGAGCAGGGACTGAAGCTTTCTTT.

This chain joins TRBV5-6 and TRBJ2-1, with D hard to call. CDR3 length: 14 amino acids. Germline CDR1 is SGHDT and CDR2 is YYEEEE. Trimming left V 1 base short and J 3 bases short, with 8 bases between. CDR3 amino acids: CASSLFQYYNEQFF. For the CDR3, the DNA is TGTGCCAGCAGCTTGTTCCAGTACTACAATGAGCAGTTCTTC. Supplemented by reference TRBV5-6 and TRBJ2-1, the full variable domain reads DAGVTQSPTHLIKTRGQQVTLRCSPKSGHDTVSWYQQALGQGPQFIFQYYEEEERQRGNFPDRFSGHQFPNYSSELNVNALLLGDSALYLCASSLFQYYNEQFFGPGTRLTVL.

The chain carries TRBV5-4 and TRBJ2-5; D is undetermined. Between the trimmed V and J ends, which lost 4 bases and 3 bases, there was a span of 7 bases. Germline loops: CDR1 SGHNT, CDR2 YYREEE (reference sequence). This CDR3 spans 12 amino acids. In DNA form, the CDR3 reads TGTGCCAGCAGCAAAATCGAAGAGACCCAGTACTTC. Translation: CASSKIEETQYF.

The CDR3 DNA reads TGCGCCAGCAGCCACGGACAGGGAAATCAGCCCCAGCATTTT. The encoded protein is CASSHGQGNQPQHF. The rearrangement uses TRBV4-1 and TRBJ1-5; TRBD1 agrees at 8 bases. J gave up 4 bases and V 3 bases, and 2 bases lay outside the gene matches. The CDR3 contains 14 residues. Germline CDR1 and CDR2: MGHRA and YSYEKL.

The J gene is TRBJ1-4, the V gene TRBV28; D remains unclear. V lost 10 bases and J 5 bases, leaving 5 bases between the germline ends. The CDR3 spans 10 residues. CDR1 is MDHEN, CDR2 SYDVKM, per germline. CDR3: CATQNEKLFF. CDR3 sequence (DNA): TGTGCCACCCAAAATGAAAAACTGTTTTTT.

V usage is TRBV5-1 and J usage is TRBJ2-7; 9 nucleotides match TRBD2. V lost 4 bases to trimming and J lost 3 bases; unmatched junction nucleotides: 11. The length of the CDR3 is 16 residues. Germline-derived CDR1 and CDR2 are SGHRS and YFSETQ. CDR3 region: CASSETPGLAVYEQYF. DNA of the CDR3: TGCGCCAGCAGCGAAACACCGGGACTAGCTGTCTACGAGCAGTACTTC.

This chain connects TRBV4-1 to TRBJ2-7, with TRBD2 identical over 9 bases. CDR3 length: 18 amino acids. Trimming at V came to 0 bases and at J to 3 bases, leaving 12 bases not matched to a gene. Per germline, CDR1 MGHRA and CDR2 YSYEKL. The CDR3 protein is CASSQDPVSSGNLYEQYF. The DNA for the CDR3 is TGCGCCAGCAGCCAAGATCCGGTGTCTAGCGGGAATCTCTACGAGCAGTACTTC.

This clone was detected only once. The rearrangement joins TRBV5-1 to TRBJ1-3; no definite D call. The CDR3 loop spans 13 amino acids. Germline assignment: CDR1 SGHRS and CDR2 YFSETQ. V gave up 2 bases and J gave up 0 bases, with 3 bases separating them. Written as DNA, the CDR3 is TGCGCCAGCAGCTTTAGCTCTGGAAACACCATATATTTT. Translation gives CASSFSSGNTIYF. Using reference TRBV5-1 and TRBJ1-3 for the parts outside the CDR3, the full variable domain is KAGVTQTPRYLIKTRGQQVTLSCSPISGHRSVSWYQQTPGQGLQFLFEYFSETQRNKGNFPGRFSGRQFSNSRSEMNVSTLELGDSALYLCASSFSSGNTIYFGEGSWLTVV.

This clone was seen a single time. V is TRBV6-6 and J is TRBJ2-7; 10 nucleotides agree with TRBD1. Trimming removed 6 bases from V and 6 bases from J; junction bases left unmatched: 11. Germline CDR1 MNHNY, CDR2 SVGAGI (reference sequence). The CDR3 is 15 amino acids. The CDR3 loop is CASRPGQGGGGEQYF. CDR3 coding DNA: TGTGCCAGCAGACCCGGACAGGGGGGCGGTGGCGAGCAGTACTTC.

This clone was found a few times. The chain is built from TRBV5-4 and TRBJ1-6; no reliable D call. Germline V CDR1 and CDR2: SGHNT, YYREEE (reference sequence). V lost 5 bases, J lost 7 bases, and 19 bases lay in between. This CDR3 spans 16 amino acids. DNA for the CDR3: TGTGCCAGCAGTAGAGACCTTGGACGGGGAAATTCACCCCTCCACTTT. Protein: CASSRDLGRGNSPLHF.

V and J are TRBV19 and TRBJ2-7, with 11 bases fitting TRBD2. The ends lost 1 base at V and 2 bases at J; junction bases unmatched: 4. From germline, CDR1 is LNHDA and CDR2 SQIVND (reference sequence). This CDR3 has 16 residues. CDR3 nucleotides: TGTGCCAGTAGTATAGGCGTACTAGCGGGAGCCTACGAGCAGTACTTC. Residues: CASSIGVLAGAYEQYF.

The rearrangement joins TRBV27 to TRBJ1-2, with D possibly being TRBD1 (6 bases). Germline-derived CDR1 and CDR2 are MNHEY and SMNVEV (reference sequence). This CDR3 spans 19 amino acids. V lost 5 bases, J lost 0 bases, and 25 bases lay in between. The CDR3 bases are TGTGCCAGCAGTATGATATCCCCCCCGCGGGAGGGGGCTAACTATGGCTACACCTTC. It yields the protein CASSMISPPREGANYGYTF.

The chain has TRBV19 and TRBJ2-7; 13 bases line up with TRBD2. The CDR3 totals 15 residues. V lost 5 bases and J lost 6; bases outside the gene matches: 7. CDR1 and CDR2 (germline): LNHDA, SQIVND (reference sequence). The chain's CDR3 is CASSPRTSGGGEQYF. Here the CDR3 DNA reads TGTGCCAGTAGTCCCAGGACTAGCGGGGGAGGCGAGCAGTACTTC. Filled out from reference TRBV19 and TRBJ2-7, the complete variable domain reads DGGITQSPKYLFRKEGQNVTLSCEQNLNHDAMYWYRQDPGQGLRLIYYSQIVNDFQKGDIAEGYSVSREKKESFPLTVTSAQKNPTAFYLCASSPRTSGGGEQYFGPGTRLTVT.

The chain is built from TRBV5-1 and TRBJ1-1; TRBD1 agrees at 7 bases. The CDR3 is made up of 16 amino acids. V shed 3 bases and J 0 bases; nucleotides not matched to a gene: 8. CDR1 and CDR2 (germline): SGHRS, YFSETQ. CDR3 protein: CASSSQGYRMNTEAFF. As DNA, the CDR3 is TGCGCCAGCAGCTCACAGGGGTATAGGATGAACACTGAAGCTTTCTTT.

The V and J genes are TRBV5-3 and TRBJ2-1, with D possibly TRBD2 on 6 matching bases. TRBV5-3 is an ORF, with its function uncertain. Trimming took 4 bases from V and 7 from J, leaving 18 bases between them. The CDR3 contains 15 residues. The CDR3 spells CARSPGLSEGNEQFF. DNA of the CDR3: TGTGCCAGAAGCCCGGGACTGTCAGAAGGAAATGAGCAGTTCTTC.

This chain's CDR3 is CASSLGRLPYEQYF. CDR3 nucleotide sequence: TGCGCCAGCAGCTTGGGTCGACTTCCCTACGAGCAGTACTTC. The chain links TRBV5-1 to TRBJ2-7; D not resolved. The CDR3 is made up of 14 amino acids. From germline, CDR1 is SGHRS and CDR2 YFSETQ. V was cut by 0 bases and J by 2 bases, with 9 bases left in between.

This chain joins TRBV2 and TRBJ2-1; 10 bases are shared with TRBD2. Trimming at V came to 8 bases and at J to 1 base, leaving 14 bases not matched to a gene. From germline, CDR1 is SNHLY and CDR2 FYNNEI. CDR3 length: 18 residues. The CDR3 loop reads CASSALAGSSTSYNEQFF. CDR3 coding DNA: TGTGCCAGCTCAGCACTAGCGGGGTCTTCCACTTCCTACAATGAGCAGTTCTTC. The full variable domain, in which reference TRBV2 and TRBJ2-1 provide the parts outside the CDR3, is EPEVTQTPSHQVTQMGQEVILRCVPISNHLYFYWYRQILGQKVEFLVSFYNNEISEKSEIFDDQFSVERPDGSNFTLKIRSTKLEDSAMYFCASSALAGSSTSYNEQFFGPGTRLTVL.

V usage is TRBV7-6 and J usage is TRBJ2-1, with D unclear. The ends were cut back, 3 bases at V and 0 bases at J, with 6 bases in the middle. The germline V gene has CDR1 SGHVS and CDR2 FNYEAQ. The CDR3 contains 14 residues. The CDR3 loop is CASSFSPSYNEQFF. DNA for the CDR3: TGTGCCAGCAGCTTTTCTCCCTCCTACAATGAGCAGTTCTTC.

The CDR3 DNA sequence: TGTGCCAGCAGTCTTGCTACCGGGGGGGGGACCCAGTACTTC. Translation: CASSLATGGGTQYF. This chain uses TRBV2 with TRBJ2-5; the match to TRBD2 covers 8 bases. The germline gives CDR1 SNHLY, CDR2 FYNNEI. The CDR3 consists of 14 residues. Losses at the gene ends were 5 bases for V and 7 bases for J; bases not matched to a gene: 9. The full variable domain, its missing parts supplied by reference TRBV2 and TRBJ2-5, is EPEVTQTPSHQVTQMGQEVILRCVPISNHLYFYWYRQILGQKVEFLVSFYNNEISEKSEIFDDQFSVERPDGSNFTLKIRSTKLEDSAMYFCASSLATGGGTQYFGPGTRLLVL.

The table lists this clone with a few counts. J is TRBJ2-5 and V is TRBV6-1; tentatively, D is TRBD2 (6 bases). V lost 2 bases and J 2 bases, leaving 15 bases between the germline ends. The CDR3 consists of 16 residues. Germline CDR1 and CDR2: MNHNS and SASEGT. The CDR3 nucleotides are TGTGCCAGCAGTGAATGGAGGGCAGAGAAACAAGAGACCCAGTACTTC. Translation gives CASSEWRAEKQETQYF.

J is TRBJ2-1 and V is TRBV11-2, with 7 bases lining up with TRBD2. With V trimmed by 1 base and J by 7 bases, 7 bases remained unmatched. This CDR3 contains 15 residues. The germline gives CDR1 SGHAT, CDR2 FQNNGV. DNA of the CDR3: TGTGCCAGCAGCTTAGGCGGGAGTACTGGGAATGAGCAGTTCTTC. Translation: CASSLGGSTGNEQFF.

The chain has TRBV13 and TRBJ2-7; possible D gene TRBD2, 7 bases. Trimming removed 5 bases at V and 3 bases at J, with 14 bases between. The V gene's germline CDR1 is PRHDT and CDR2 FYEKMQ (reference sequence). The CDR3 sequence is 14 residues long. The CDR3 sequence: CASSPRGGSYEQYF. The CDR3 region has the DNA TGTGCCAGCAGCCCTAGGGGGGGCAGCTACGAGCAGTACTTC.

The V and J genes are TRBV2 and TRBJ2-1; 7 bases line up with TRBD2. The CDR3 loop spans 19 amino acids. CDR1 SNHLY and CDR2 FYNNEI come from the germline V gene. J was trimmed by 0 bases and V by 4 bases; bases with no gene match: 15. CDR3 sequence: CASSGDYLLLESSYNEQFF. The CDR3 DNA is TGTGCCAGCAGTGGGGACTACTTACTTCTTGAGAGCTCCTACAATGAGCAGTTCTTC.

The chain couples TRBV30 to TRBJ2-3; 10 bases fit TRBD2. Per the germline V gene, CDR1 is GTSNPN and CDR2 is SVGIG (reference sequence). V shed 1 base, J shed 1 base, and the junction held 2 bases outside the gene matches. The CDR3 has 15 residues. CDR3 nucleotides: TGTGCCTGGAGTGCCGGGACTAGCGGCACAGATACGCAGTATTTT. Protein sequence: CAWSAGTSGTDTQYF.

J is TRBJ1-2 and V is TRBV6-1; TRBD1 aligns across 7 bases. The V gene's germline CDR1 is MNHNS and CDR2 SASEGT. Germline trimming cut 10 bases from V and 2 bases from J; bases unmatched to any gene: 13. This CDR3 is 15 amino acids long. CDR3 sequence: CATFNRATGNYGYTF. The CDR3 DNA is TGTGCCACCTTTAATCGGGCGACAGGGAACTATGGCTACACCTTC.

The chain carries TRBV19 and TRBJ2-1, with 9 bases that match TRBD2. Germline V gene lookup returns CDR1 LNHDA and CDR2 SQIVND (reference sequence). Trimming cost V 6 bases and J 9 bases; bases outside gene matches: 9. This CDR3 has 14 residues. CDR3 loop: CASSGSGSYGEQFF. The CDR3, as DNA: TGTGCCAGTAGCGGTAGCGGGAGTTATGGTGAGCAGTTCTTC.

The chain recombines TRBV5-6 with TRBJ1-2, with D perhaps matching TRBD1 (5 bases). Germline lookup yields CDR1 SGHDT and CDR2 YYEEEE. The length of the CDR3 is 12 residues. The V end lost 5 bases, the J end lost 7 bases, and 12 bases lay between the germline ends. In DNA, the CDR3 is TGTGCCAGCAGACCCGGGGGAGGTGGCTACACCTTC. This encodes CASRPGGGGYTF. The full variable domain, in which reference TRBV5-6 and TRBJ1-2 provide the parts outside the CDR3, is DAGVTQSPTHLIKTRGQQVTLRCSPKSGHDTVSWYQQALGQGPQFIFQYYEEEERQRGNFPDRFSGHQFPNYSSELNVNALLLGDSALYLCASRPGGGGYTFGSGTRLTVV.

The chain links TRBV27 to TRBJ1-6, with D perhaps TRBD1 (5 bases). Germline-derived CDR1 and CDR2 are MNHEY and SMNVEV (reference sequence). This CDR3 region has 16 residues. Trimming cost V 1 base and J 6 bases, with 13 bases left between them. CDR3 sequence: CASSLFFQGGNSPLHF. The CDR3, as DNA: TGTGCCAGCAGTTTATTTTTCCAGGGAGGTAATTCACCCCTCCACTTT.

The genes are TRBV10-2 and TRBJ2-5, with 8 bases fitting TRBD1. Trimming took 6 bases from V and 2 from J; bases not matched to a gene: 5. There are 14 residues in the CDR3. The germline V gene has CDR1 WSHSY and CDR2 SAAADI. For the CDR3, the DNA is TGCGCCAGCAGAGGACAGGGTTCACAAGAGACCCAGTACTTC. Translation gives CASRGQGSQETQYF.